This T cell receptor beta chain was obtained from a study of cytomegalovirus exposure and HLA in healthy donors. Study conclusions and caveats: With later analysis, a missense DCLRE1C variant became linked to TCR beta V- and J-gene trimming. With further analysis later on, most CMV-associated TCR beta chains appeared HLA-restricted. According to reports, the classifier identified cytomegalovirus status with high specificity and sensitivity. Earlier analysis looked at TCR beta V segments, and most were productive about 90% or about 30% of the time.

Trimming took 1 base from V and 4 from J; bases not matched to a gene: 12. Germline V gene sequence: CDR1 SGHTA, CDR2 FQGNSA. The CDR3 is 19 amino acids. The study ran its PCR with 60 Vbeta and 13 Jbeta primers. Clones were sequenced by immunoSEQ multiplex PCR, and TCRdb holds only the in-frame ones, with some missing. The sample has over 75,000 clones; 78% are singletons. About this clone: Its target is unknown.

Sequencing was carried out using PBMCs. The TCR sequence derives from a woman aged 60-75 years in good health and CMV-seronegative. V and J are TRBV7-2 and TRBJ2-3; TRBD2 agrees at 12 bases. For the CDR3, the DNA is TGTGCCAGCAGCTTAGTACTAGCGGGAGGACGTCATAGCGCAGATACGCAGTATTTT. The encoded protein is CASSLVLAGGRHSADTQYF.